Reported below is one T cell receptor (beta chain). The antigen remains undetermined. The method was immunoSEQ multiplex PCR; TCRdb's version includes in-frame clones alone and lacks a portion of them. The data hold roughly 29,000 clones, with around 90% observed a single time. This sample is part of a study of lymphopenia after photon versus proton radiotherapy. Study-level results: Under photons, naive T cells and diversity fell while effector/memory populations rose. After the lymphocyte nadir, photon-treated repertoires showed oligoclonal expansion, especially of CD8+ Temra cells. Survival link was tested only in deceased patients; proton benefit remains a possibility.

The CDR3 has 15 amino acids. Germline lookup yields CDR1 SGHTS and CDR2 YDEGEE. Trimming took off 0 bases at V and 7 bases at J, with 16 bases between the two ends. This sequence originates from a woman between 55 and 75 years old with cholangiocarcinoma. Some clones in this sample may be carry-over from other donors' samples. The chain combines TRBV5-8 with TRBJ1-1; tentatively, D is TRBD1 (5 bases). The source material was peripheral blood, sampled from a patient treated with proton-based radiotherapy. The CDR3 DNA follows: TGTGCCAGCAGCTTGGGCACCCAGGGAGTAAATGAAGCTTTCTTT. The encoded protein is CASSLGTQGVNEAFF. Variable domain in full (rest from reference TRBV5-8 and TRBJ1-1): EAGVTQSPTHLIKTRGQQATLRCSPISGHTSVYWYQQALGLGLQFLLWYDEGEERNRGNFPPRFSGRQFPNYSSELNVNALELEDSALYLCASSLGTQGVNEAFFGQGTRLTVV.